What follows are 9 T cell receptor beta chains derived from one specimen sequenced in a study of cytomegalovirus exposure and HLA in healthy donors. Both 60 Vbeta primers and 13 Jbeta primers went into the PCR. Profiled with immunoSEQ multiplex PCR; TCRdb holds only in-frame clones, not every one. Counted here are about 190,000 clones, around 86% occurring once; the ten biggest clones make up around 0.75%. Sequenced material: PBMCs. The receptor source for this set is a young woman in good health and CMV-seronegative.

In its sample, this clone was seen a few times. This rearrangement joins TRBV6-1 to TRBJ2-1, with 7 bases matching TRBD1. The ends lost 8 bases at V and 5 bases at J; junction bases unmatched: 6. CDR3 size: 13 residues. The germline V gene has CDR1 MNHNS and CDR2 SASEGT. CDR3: CASSHRGNNEQFF. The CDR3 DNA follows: TGTGCCAGCTCGCACAGGGGTAACAATGAGCAGTTCTTC.

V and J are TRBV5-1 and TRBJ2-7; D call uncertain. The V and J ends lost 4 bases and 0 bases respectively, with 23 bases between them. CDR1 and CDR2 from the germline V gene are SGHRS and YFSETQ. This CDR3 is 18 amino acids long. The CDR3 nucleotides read TGCGCCAGCAGCCTCCTCGGGTCCAGCGTCCTTAGCTCCTACGAGCAGTACTTC. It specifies CASSLLGSSVLSSYEQYF.

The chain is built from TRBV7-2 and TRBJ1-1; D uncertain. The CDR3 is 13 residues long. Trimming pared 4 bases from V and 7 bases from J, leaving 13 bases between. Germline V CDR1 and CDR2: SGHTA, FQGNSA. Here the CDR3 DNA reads TGTGCCAGCAGCTCACTGGTCCTCTGTGAAGCTTTCTTT. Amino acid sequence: CASSSLVLCEAFF.

CDR3 sequence: CASRAGVLTGELFF. The CDR3 DNA reads as TGTGCCAGCAGGGCAGGGGTCCTCACCGGGGAGCTGTTTTTT. The rearrangement links TRBV6-4 to TRBJ2-2, with a possible D match to TRBD1 (6 bases). The CDR3 runs to 14 residues. Between the trimmed V and J ends, which lost 6 bases and 4 bases, there was a span of 12 bases. The germline CDR1 and CDR2 sequences are MRHNA and SNTAGT.

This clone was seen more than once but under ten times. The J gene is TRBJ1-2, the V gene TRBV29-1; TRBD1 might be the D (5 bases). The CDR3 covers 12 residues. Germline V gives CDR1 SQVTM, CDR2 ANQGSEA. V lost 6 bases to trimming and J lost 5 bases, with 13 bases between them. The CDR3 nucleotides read TGCAGCGTCCGCCGGGGGAGGTATGGCTACACCTTC. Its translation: CSVRRGRYGYTF.

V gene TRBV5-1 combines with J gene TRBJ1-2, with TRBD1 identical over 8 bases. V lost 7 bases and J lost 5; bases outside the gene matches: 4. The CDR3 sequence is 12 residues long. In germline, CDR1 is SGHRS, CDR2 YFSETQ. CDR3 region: CASGTGEYGYTF. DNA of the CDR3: TGCGCCAGCGGGACAGGAGAATATGGCTACACCTTC.

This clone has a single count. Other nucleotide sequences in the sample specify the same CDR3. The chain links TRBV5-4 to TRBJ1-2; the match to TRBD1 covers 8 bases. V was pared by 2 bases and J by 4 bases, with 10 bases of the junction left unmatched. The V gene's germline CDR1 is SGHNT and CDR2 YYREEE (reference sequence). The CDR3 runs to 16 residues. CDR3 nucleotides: TGTGCCAGCAGCTTAGTGGCAGGGGGCGTCATCTATGGCTACACCTTC. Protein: CASSLVAGGVIYGYTF.

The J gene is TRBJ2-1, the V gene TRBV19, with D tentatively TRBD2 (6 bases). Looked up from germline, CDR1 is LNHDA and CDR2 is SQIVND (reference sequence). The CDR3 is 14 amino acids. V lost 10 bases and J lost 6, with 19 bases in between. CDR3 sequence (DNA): TGTGCCACCTTAGCGGAACTCACGGGCAATGAGCAGTTCTTC. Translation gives CATLAELTGNEQFF. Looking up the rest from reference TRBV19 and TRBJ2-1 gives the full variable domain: DGGITQSPKYLFRKEGQNVTLSCEQNLNHDAMYWYRQDPGQGLRLIYYSQIVNDFQKGDIAEGYSVSREKKESFPLTVTSAQKNPTAFYLCATLAELTGNEQFFGPGTRLTVL.

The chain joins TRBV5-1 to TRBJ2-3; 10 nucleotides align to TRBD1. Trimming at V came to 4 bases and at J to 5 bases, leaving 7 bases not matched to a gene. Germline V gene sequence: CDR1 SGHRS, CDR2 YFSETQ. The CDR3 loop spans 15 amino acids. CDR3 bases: TGCGCCAGCAGCAGGGACAGGGGACGAGGAGATACGCAGTATTTT. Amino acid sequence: CASSRDRGRGDTQYF. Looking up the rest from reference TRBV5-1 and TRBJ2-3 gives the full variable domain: KAGVTQTPRYLIKTRGQQVTLSCSPISGHRSVSWYQQTPGQGLQFLFEYFSETQRNKGNFPGRFSGRQFSNSRSEMNVSTLELGDSALYLCASSRDRGRGDTQYFGPGTRLTVL.